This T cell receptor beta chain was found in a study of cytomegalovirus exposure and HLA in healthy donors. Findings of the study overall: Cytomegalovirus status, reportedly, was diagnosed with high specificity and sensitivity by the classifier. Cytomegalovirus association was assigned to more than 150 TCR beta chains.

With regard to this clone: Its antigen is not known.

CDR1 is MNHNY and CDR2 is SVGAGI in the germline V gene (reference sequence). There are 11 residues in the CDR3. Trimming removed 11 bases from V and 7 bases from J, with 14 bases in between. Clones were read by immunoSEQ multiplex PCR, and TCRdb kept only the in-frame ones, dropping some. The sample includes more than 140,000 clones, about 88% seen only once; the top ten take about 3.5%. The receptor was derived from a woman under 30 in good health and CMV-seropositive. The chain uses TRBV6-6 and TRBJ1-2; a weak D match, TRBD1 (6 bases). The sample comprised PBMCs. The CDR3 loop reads CASEGGAGYTF. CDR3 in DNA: TGTGCCTCTGAAGGGGGGGCTGGCTACACCTTC.